These 20 T cell receptor beta chains originate from one sample sequenced in a study of human CD8 memory T cell subsets. Investigators built TCR beta libraries using UMI-labeled 5' RACE. TCRdb reprocessed the 5' RACE reads and stores each CDR3 protein as one record, lacking DNA. The table gives about 10,000 distinct CDR3 sequences; the top ten clones make up more than 9% of it. Sequenced material: CD8+ stem-like memory T cells (TSCM and TCM) sorted from PBMCs. This sample's subset: stem-like memory CD8 T cells (TSTEM), CCR7+ PD-1- TIGIT-. These receptors were collected from a human donor in good health.

The chain carries TRBV7-2 and TRBJ2-7; the TCRdb D gene call, TRBD1, has no DNA to confirm it. This CDR3 has 16 amino acids. The germline CDR1 and CDR2 sequences are SGHTA and FQGNSA. The CDR3 sequence: CASSPSTGTGADEQYF.

The chain combines TRBV4-3 with TRBJ2-1. CDR1 LGHNA and CDR2 YSLEER come from the germline V gene. This CDR3 comprises 13 residues. The CDR3 reads CASSQDIVGEQFF.

Frequency places this clonotype as medium-sized. The rearrangement uses TRBV14 and TRBJ2-7; without DNA, the TCRdb call of TRBD1 cannot be checked. The germline V gene encodes CDR1 SGHDN and CDR2 FVKESK. The CDR3 runs to 14 residues. CDR3 region: CASSQVPQGHEQYF.

The chain recombines TRBV7-8 with TRBJ1-5. CDR1 SGHVS and CDR2 FQNEAQ come from the germline V gene. The CDR3 totals 15 residues. CDR3 amino acids: CASSLDQVQSQPQHF.

The chain is built from TRBV7-8 and TRBJ1-1. Germline CDR1 reads SGHVS; CDR2 reads FQNEAQ. CDR3 size: 11 residues. This chain's CDR3 is CASSPVTEAFF.

The V gene is TRBV25-1, the J gene TRBJ2-1; TCRdb's D call of TRBD2 is untestable without DNA. The germline V gene encodes CDR1 MGHDK and CDR2 SYGVNS. CDR3 size: 20 residues. CDR3 protein: CASSALTHITTSGPVSEQFF.

This clonotype is deemed medium-sized by its frequency. The gene calls are TRBV20-1 and TRBJ2-1; TCRdb's D gene call, TRBD1, goes unchecked for lack of DNA. The CDR3 totals 15 residues. CDR1 and CDR2 from the germline V gene are DFQATT and SNEGSKA (reference sequence). The CDR3 here is CSATSGGRSSNEQFF.

This chain connects TRBV29-1 to TRBJ2-7; TCRdb indicates TRBD2, and absent DNA this call remains unverified. Germline CDR1 is SQVTM and CDR2 is ANQGSEA. The CDR3 is made up of 11 amino acids. This CDR3 reads CSVGGDYEQYF.

The chain combines TRBV28 with TRBJ1-5; the TRBD1 assignment by TCRdb is unverifiable without DNA. Germline CDR1 is MDHEN and CDR2 is SYDVKM. This CDR3 is built from 14 residues. This chain's CDR3 is CASSRDSSNQPQHF.

By frequency, this clonotype registers medium-sized (0.01 to 0.1%). The chain joins TRBV28 to TRBJ2-5; TCRdb's assignment of TRBD1 cannot be checked, as there is no DNA. The CDR3 length is 16 residues. Germline CDR1 is MDHEN and CDR2 is SYDVKM. This CDR3 is CASSFAGTGEVETQYF.

The V call is TRBV3-1, the J call TRBJ2-2; the D call from TCRdb, TRBD1, cannot be confirmed without DNA. Per the germline V gene, CDR1 is LGHDT and CDR2 is YNNKEL (reference sequence). CDR3 length equals 14 residues. This CDR3 is CASSLIGGTGELFF.

By frequency, this clonotype registers medium-sized. The chain recombines TRBV15 with TRBJ1-2; the TRBD1 assignment by TCRdb is unverifiable without DNA. The germline CDR1 and CDR2 sequences are LNHNV and YYDKDF (reference sequence). The CDR3 totals 16 residues. The CDR3 sequence: CATSRSISTGGDGYTF.

By frequency, this clonotype is medium-sized. This chain links TRBV29-1 with TRBJ2-2. The CDR3 runs 13 residues. Per the germline V gene, CDR1 is SQVTM and CDR2 is ANQGSEA. CDR3 in amino acids: CSVVRPNTGELFF.

The chain combines TRBV5-6 with TRBJ1-5; TCRdb's D call, TRBD1, is unchecked because there is no DNA. Per the germline V gene, CDR1 is SGHDT and CDR2 is YYEEEE. The CDR3 extends over 14 amino acids. CDR3: CASSLRQSHQPQHF.

J is TRBJ1-2 and V is TRBV9; TCRdb outputs TRBD1, but without DNA this stays unchecked. The CDR3 is made up of 16 amino acids. CDR1 is SGDLS and CDR2 is YYNGEE in the germline V gene. CDR3 protein: CASSPREAGERASYTF. Full variable domain (rest looked up from reference TRBV9 and TRBJ1-2): DSGVTQTPKHLITATGQRVTLRCSPRSGDLSVYWYQQSLDQGLQFLIQYYNGEERAKGNILERFSAQQFPDLHSELNLSSLELGDSALYFCASSPREAGERASYTFGSGTRLTVV.

The rearrangement links TRBV25-1 to TRBJ1-6. CDR3 length equals 13 residues. Germline V lookup: CDR1 MGHDK, CDR2 SYGVNS. CDR3 amino acids: CATRMGGGSPLHF. The whole variable domain, remainder taken from reference TRBV25-1 and TRBJ1-6, is EADIYQTPRYLVIGTGKKITLECSQTMGHDKMYWYQQDPGMELHLIHYSYGVNSTEKGDLSSESTVSRIRTEHFPLTLESARPSHTSQYLCATRMGGGSPLHFGNGTRLTVT.

V and J are TRBV14 and TRBJ1-1; TCRdb outputs TRBD1, but without DNA this stays unchecked. The CDR3 is made up of 18 amino acids. CDR1 SGHDN and CDR2 FVKESK come from the germline V gene. This CDR3 is CASSLPGQPRPTNTEAFF.

The chain links TRBV5-4 to TRBJ2-1; TCRdb designates TRBD2, a call that cannot be tested without DNA. Germline CDR1 and CDR2: SGHNT and YYREEE (reference sequence). CDR3 size: 11 residues. The chain's CDR3 is CASSLVGEVFF.

The chain carries TRBV30 and TRBJ2-7; TCRdb reports TRBD1, a call that lacks DNA to check it against. The CDR3 has 14 residues. Germline V gene data show CDR1 as GTSNPN and CDR2 as SVGIG (reference sequence). The CDR3 reads CAWWTGQGHYEQYF.

J is TRBJ1-3 and V is TRBV19. The CDR3 has 15 residues. Germline assignment: CDR1 LNHDA and CDR2 SQIVND (reference sequence). CDR3 protein: CASSLGQTSGNTIYF. The variable domain in full, with the rest retrieved from reference TRBV19 and TRBJ1-3, is DGGITQSPKYLFRKEGQNVTLSCEQNLNHDAMYWYRQDPGQGLRLIYYSQIVNDFQKGDIAEGYSVSREKKESFPLTVTSAQKNPTAFYLCASSLGQTSGNTIYFGEGSWLTVV.